This is a list of T cell receptor beta chains from one sample in a study of blood T cells in healthy people across ages. From the 5' RACE reads, TCRdb called clonotypes with MiXCR, one entry per CDR3 protein. The sample shows about 290,000 distinct CDR3 sequences, 25% to 30% of them seen only once. The sample comprised blood. These receptors originate from a woman aged 70 to 79 in good health. Each CDR3 is given with its conserved first and last residue. The D gene is left open where the match is weak. A row's size may be missing; if present it is once, few, many or a size class.

length: 15; J: TRBJ2-7; size: many; V: TRBV9; D: .; DNA: TGTGCCAGCAGCGTAGCGGCTAGCATCCTTTACGAGCAGTACTTC; CDR3: CASSVAASILYEQYF
length: 15; J: TRBJ2-5; size: .; V: TRBV6-5; D: TRBD1; DNA: TGTGCCAGCAGTTACTCGACAGGGAAGTGGGAGACCCAGTACTTC; CDR3: CASSYSTGKWETQYF
length: 15; J: TRBJ2-5; size: few; V: TRBV7-2; D: TRBD2; DNA: TGTGCCAGCAGCCTAGTGGGACTAGCGGAAGAGACCCAGTACTTC; CDR3: CASSLVGLAEETQYF
length: 12; J: TRBJ2-1; size: .; V: TRBV20-1; D: .; DNA: TGCAGTGCTAGCGGGAGCGTCAATGAGCAGTTCTTC; CDR3: CSASGSVNEQFF
length: 12; J: TRBJ2-7; size: few; V: TRBV12-3/TRBV12-4; D: TRBD2; DNA: TGTGCCAGCAGTTTCGGCGGGGGCGAGCAGTACTTC; CDR3: CASSFGGGEQYF
length: 13; J: TRBJ2-3; size: .; V: TRBV2; D: .; DNA: TGTGCCAGCACTGCCACCAATCCGGATACGCAGTATTTT; CDR3: CASTATNPDTQYF
length: 15; J: TRBJ1-6; size: few; V: TRBV25-1; D: TRBD1; DNA: TGTGCCAGCAGTCTGGGACAGAGTTCTTATTCACCCCTCCACTTT; CDR3: CASSLGQSSYSPLHF
length: 17; J: TRBJ2-6; size: .; V: TRBV4-2; D: TRBD1; DNA: TGTGCCAGCAGTCTGAGTAGACAGGGCTCTGGGGCCAACGTCCTGACTTTC; CDR3: CASSLSRQGSGANVLTF
length: 13; J: TRBJ2-1; size: medium-sized; V: TRBV12-3/TRBV12-4; D: .; DNA: TGTGCCAGCAGTTTAGTTGGAGGGAATGAGCAGTTCTTC; CDR3: CASSLVGGNEQFF
length: 16; J: TRBJ2-2; size: few; V: TRBV29-1; D: TRBD2; DNA: TGCAGCGTTGTTTCCGGGACTAGCGGGATCGCCGGGGAGCTGTTTTTT; CDR3: CSVVSGTSGIAGELFF
length: 15; J: TRBJ1-2; size: .; V: TRBV25-1; D: TRBD1; DNA: TGTGCCAGCAGTGACCCACAGGGGCCCCTCTATGGCTACACCTTC; CDR3: CASSDPQGPLYGYTF
length: 18; J: TRBJ2-5; size: .; V: TRBV4-1; D: .; DNA: TGCGCCAGCAGCCAAGTGATTAGGGGTCCAGGGCTTCAAGAGACCCAGTACTTC; CDR3: CASSQVIRGPGLQETQYF
length: 16; J: TRBJ2-1; size: .; V: TRBV15; D: TRBD2; DNA: TGTGCCACCAGCAGAGAGTGGGGGGGAGCTCACAATGAGCAGTTCTTC; CDR3: CATSREWGGAHNEQFF
length: 16; J: TRBJ2-4; size: .; V: TRBV28; D: .; DNA: TGTGCCAGCAGTTTAAAGGGGGGCTTAGCCAAAAACATTCAGTCCTTC; CDR3: CASSLKGGLAKNIQSF
length: 14; J: TRBJ2-7; size: .; V: TRBV20-1; D: TRBD1; DNA: TGCAGTGCTCAAGGACAGGGACAAGGGGGCGAGCAGTACTTC; CDR3: CSAQGQGQGGEQYF
length: 15; J: TRBJ2-5; size: .; V: TRBV7-9; D: TRBD1; DNA: TGTGCCAGCAGCATTCCGGGACAGGGTCGCGAGACCCAGTACTTC; CDR3: CASSIPGQGRETQYF
length: 15; J: TRBJ1-3; size: few; V: TRBV7-2; D: .; DNA: TGTGCCAGCAGCCCGTCGGACAGCAGACGAAACACCATATATTTT; CDR3: CASSPSDSRRNTIYF
length: 14; J: TRBJ2-7; size: .; V: TRBV27; D: TRBD2; DNA: TGTGCCAGCAGTGCGGGACTAGCCCGCTACGAGCAGTACTTC; CDR3: CASSAGLARYEQYF
length: 15; J: TRBJ1-2; size: few; V: TRBV20-1; D: .; DNA: TGCAGTGCCATCACAATCGACTTAGGGTCTTATGGCTACACCTTC; CDR3: CSAITIDLGSYGYTF
length: 15; J: TRBJ2-7; size: many; V: TRBV7-9; D: TRBD1; DNA: TGTGCCAGCAGCCCCCGGGACAGGGGGTCCTACGAGCAGTACTTC; CDR3: CASSPRDRGSYEQYF
length: 15; J: TRBJ2-2; size: .; V: TRBV6-5; D: TRBD2; DNA: TGTGCCTGCAGTTACTCGCGGGAGGTCACCGGGGAGCTGTTTTTT; CDR3: CACSYSREVTGELFF
length: 16; J: TRBJ1-2; size: .; V: TRBV15; D: TRBD1; DNA: TGTGCCACCAGCAGAGGACAGGGGCGCGTAAACTATGGCTACACCTTC; CDR3: CATSRGQGRVNYGYTF
length: 14; J: TRBJ2-3; size: .; V: TRBV24-1; D: .; DNA: TGTGCCACTAGTGCCCCGGGGAGCACAGATACGCAGTATTTT; CDR3: CATSAPGSTDTQYF
length: 16; J: TRBJ2-4; size: .; V: TRBV29-1; D: .; DNA: TGCAGCGTCGCAAAGGTCGGATTCATGGCCAAAAACATTCAGTACTTC; CDR3: CSVAKVGFMAKNIQYF
length: 15; J: TRBJ1-6; size: .; V: TRBV12-3/TRBV12-4; D: .; DNA: TGTGCCAGCAGTTTATCCCAGGGAGGGGAATCACCCCTCCACTTT; CDR3: CASSLSQGGESPLHF
length: 13; J: TRBJ2-5; size: .; V: TRBV29-1; D: .; DNA: TGCAGCGTTGAACTTCGGGGCGGGGAGACCCAGTACTTC; CDR3: CSVELRGGETQYF
length: 13; J: TRBJ1-1; size: .; V: TRBV5-1; D: .; DNA: TGCGCCACCAGTTTCAGGGCGAACACTGAAGCTTTCTTT; CDR3: CATSFRANTEAFF
length: 16; J: TRBJ2-7; size: few; V: TRBV11-2; D: TRBD2; DNA: TGTGCCAGCAGCTTAAGACTAGCGGGTGAGTCCTACGAGCAGTACTTC; CDR3: CASSLRLAGESYEQYF